A selection of T cell receptor beta chains follows, all from one sample in a study of cytomegalovirus exposure and HLA in healthy donors. Data came from immunoSEQ multiplex PCR; TCRdb stores just in-frame clones and leaves some out. This sample has about 150,000 clones, with 80% found just once. Sample: PBMCs. All receptors come from a man younger than 40 in good health and CMV-seropositive. CDR3s include the opening cysteine and the closing phenylalanine or tryptophan.

V,J,CDR3
TRBV19,TRBJ2-1,CASSTGLAGEQVDEQFF
TRBV11-2,TRBJ2-1,CASSLGGLAGYNEQFF
TRBV30,TRBJ1-3,CAWNEGTGNTIYF
TRBV11-2,NA,CASSFEYGGGYEQYF
TRBV5-1,TRBJ1-4,CASSPGQGGEKLFF
TRBV19,TRBJ2-7,CASRQTFGGEQYF
TRBV19,TRBJ1-2,CASRPEDRLDYGYTF
TRBV9,TRBJ2-7,CASSVGSGSSYEQYF
TRBV6-1,TRBJ1-5,CASSTRDRGTQPQHF
TRBV2,TRBJ2-7,CASRPGTGAYEQYF
TRBV28,TRBJ2-7,CATTKGGGLYEQYF
TRBV27,NA,CASSLSLRRSSYEQYF
TRBV7-6,NA,CASSLLGEDSYEQYF
TRBV7-2,TRBJ2-7,CASSRHRGEQYF
TRBV18,TRBJ2-3,CASSPGLVSSGRGDTQYF
TRBV2,TRBJ2-5,CASSDGGQIIPYQETQYF
TRBV28,TRBJ2-7,CASSWLAGVHPSDEQYF
TRBV27,TRBJ2-1,CASSLSLAVLHEQFF
TRBV28,TRBJ1-4,CASSEQGFNEKLFF
TRBV9,TRBJ2-3,CASSVGRLAGGTDTQYF
TRBV18,TRBJ1-1,CASSLQGNTEAFF
TRBV4-1,TRBJ1-3,CASSQRATGADSGNTIYF
TRBV7-3,TRBJ2-7,CASSSQGLAGEEQYF
TRBV7-3,TRBJ2-6,CASGLSSGANVLTF
TRBV29-1,TRBJ1-2,CSVVRENGYGYTF
TRBV5-1,TRBJ1-2,CASSVDGGDYGYTF
TRBV7-2,TRBJ2-5,CASSLVTEETQYF
TRBV6-6,TRBJ2-7,CASSSTAYEQYF
TRBV5-1,TRBJ2-5,CASSLSQGKQETQYF
TRBV18,TRBJ1-6,CASSTPGTPNSPLHF
TRBV28,TRBJ2-1,CASSLFRESNSEQFF
TRBV7-2,TRBJ2-5,CASSLSTRRDQETQYF
TRBV5-1,TRBJ2-1,CASSPTGLTHSYNEQFF
TRBV11-3,TRBJ2-5,CASSLGVRDIQYF